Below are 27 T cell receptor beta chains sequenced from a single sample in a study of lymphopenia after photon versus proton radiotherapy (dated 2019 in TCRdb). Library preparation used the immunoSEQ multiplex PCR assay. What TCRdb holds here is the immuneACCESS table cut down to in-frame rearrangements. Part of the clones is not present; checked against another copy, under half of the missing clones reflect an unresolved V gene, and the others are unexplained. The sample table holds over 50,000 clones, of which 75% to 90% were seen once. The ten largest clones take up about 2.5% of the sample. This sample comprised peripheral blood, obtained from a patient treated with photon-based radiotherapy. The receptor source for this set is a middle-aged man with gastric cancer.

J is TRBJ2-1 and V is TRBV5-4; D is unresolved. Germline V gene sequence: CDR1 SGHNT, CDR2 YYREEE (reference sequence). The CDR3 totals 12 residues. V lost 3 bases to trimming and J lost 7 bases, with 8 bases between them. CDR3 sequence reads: CASSSSQNEQFF. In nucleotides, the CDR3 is TGTGCCAGCAGCTCGAGTCAAAATGAGCAGTTCTTC.

This CDR3 is CASSLAGVYEQYF. The CDR3 DNA follows: TGTGCCAGCAGCTTGGCGGGGGTATACGAGCAGTACTTC. J is TRBJ2-7 and V is TRBV5-4; D is perhaps TRBD2 (6 bases). Germline V gene sequence: CDR1 SGHNT, CDR2 YYREEE (reference sequence). V was clipped by 0 bases and J by 4 bases, with 8 bases between them. The CDR3 is 13 amino acids.

The CDR3 sequence is CASRRTQNTEAFF. The DNA of the CDR3 is TGTGCCAGCAGAAGGACACAGAACACTGAAGCTTTCTTT. The chain employs TRBV6-5 and TRBJ1-1, with D maybe TRBD1 (5 bases). Germline CDR1 reads MNHEY; CDR2 reads SVGAGI. The CDR3 has 13 amino acids. V was pared by 6 bases and J by 1 base, with 9 bases between.

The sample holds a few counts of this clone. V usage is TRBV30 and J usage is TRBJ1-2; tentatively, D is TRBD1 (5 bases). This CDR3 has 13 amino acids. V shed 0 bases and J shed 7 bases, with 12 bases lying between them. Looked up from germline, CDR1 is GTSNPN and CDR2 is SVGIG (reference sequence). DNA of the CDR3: TGTGCCTGGAGTGTGCAGGGACGAGGTGGCTACACCTTC. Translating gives CAWSVQGRGGYTF.

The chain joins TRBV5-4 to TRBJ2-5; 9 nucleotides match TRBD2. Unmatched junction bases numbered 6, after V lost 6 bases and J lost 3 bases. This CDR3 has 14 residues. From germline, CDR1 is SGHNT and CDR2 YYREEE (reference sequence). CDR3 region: CASTAGGTEETQYF. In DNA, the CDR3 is TGTGCCAGCACCGCGGGGGGGACTGAAGAGACCCAGTACTTC. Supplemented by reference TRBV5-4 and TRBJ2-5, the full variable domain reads ETGVTQSPTHLIKTRGQQVTLRCSSQSGHNTVSWYQQALGQGPQFIFQYYREEENGRGNFPPRFSGLQFPNYSSELNVNALELDDSALYLCASTAGGTEETQYFGPGTRLLVL.

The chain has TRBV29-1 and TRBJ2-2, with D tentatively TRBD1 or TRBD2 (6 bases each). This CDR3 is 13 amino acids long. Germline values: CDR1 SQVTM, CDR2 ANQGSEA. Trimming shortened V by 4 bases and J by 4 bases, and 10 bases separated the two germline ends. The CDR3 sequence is CSVAGASTGELFF. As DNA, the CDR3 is TGCAGCGTTGCGGGGGCGAGCACCGGGGAGCTGTTTTTT.

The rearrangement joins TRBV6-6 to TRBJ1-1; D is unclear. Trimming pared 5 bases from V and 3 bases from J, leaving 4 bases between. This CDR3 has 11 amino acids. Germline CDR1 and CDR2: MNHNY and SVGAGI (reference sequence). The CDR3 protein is CASSKYTEAFF. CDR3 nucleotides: TGTGCCAGCAGTAAATACACTGAAGCTTTCTTT.

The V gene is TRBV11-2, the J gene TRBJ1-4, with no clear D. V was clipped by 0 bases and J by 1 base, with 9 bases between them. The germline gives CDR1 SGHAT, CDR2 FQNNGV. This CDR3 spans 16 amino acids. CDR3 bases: TGTGCCAGCAGCTTAGATTTGTCGATAACTAATGAAAAACTGTTTTTT. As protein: CASSLDLSITNEKLFF.

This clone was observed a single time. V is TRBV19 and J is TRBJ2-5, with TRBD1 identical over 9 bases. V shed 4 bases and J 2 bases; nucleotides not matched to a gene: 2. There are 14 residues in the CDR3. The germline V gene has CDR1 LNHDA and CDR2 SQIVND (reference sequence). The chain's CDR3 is CASSTGTGQETQYF. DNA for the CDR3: TGTGCCAGTAGTACCGGGACAGGGCAAGAGACCCAGTACTTC.

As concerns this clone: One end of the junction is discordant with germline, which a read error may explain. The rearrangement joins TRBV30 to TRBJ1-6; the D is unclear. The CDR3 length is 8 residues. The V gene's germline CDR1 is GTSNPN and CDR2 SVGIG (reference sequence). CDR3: CAWSVRRF. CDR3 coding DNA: TGTGCCTGGAGTGTACGCAGGTTT.

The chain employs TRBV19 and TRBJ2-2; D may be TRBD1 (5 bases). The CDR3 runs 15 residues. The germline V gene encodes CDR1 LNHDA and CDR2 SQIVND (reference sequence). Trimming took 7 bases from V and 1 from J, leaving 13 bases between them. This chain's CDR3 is CASTGSQGNTGELFF. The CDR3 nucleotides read TGTGCCAGTACCGGATCCCAGGGGAACACCGGGGAGCTGTTTTTT.

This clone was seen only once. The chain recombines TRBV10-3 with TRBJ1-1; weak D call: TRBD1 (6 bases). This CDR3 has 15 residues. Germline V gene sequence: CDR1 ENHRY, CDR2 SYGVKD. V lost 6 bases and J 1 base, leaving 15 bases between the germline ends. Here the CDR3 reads CAIRGGTEGNTEAFF. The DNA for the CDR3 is TGTGCCATCAGAGGGGGGACGGAGGGGAACACTGAAGCTTTCTTT.

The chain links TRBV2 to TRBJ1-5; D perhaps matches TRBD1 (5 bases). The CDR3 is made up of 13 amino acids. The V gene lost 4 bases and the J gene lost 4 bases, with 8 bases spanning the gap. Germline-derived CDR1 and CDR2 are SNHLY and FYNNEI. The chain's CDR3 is CASSVQENQPQHF. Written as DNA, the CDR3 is TGTGCCAGCAGTGTACAGGAGAATCAGCCCCAGCATTTT.

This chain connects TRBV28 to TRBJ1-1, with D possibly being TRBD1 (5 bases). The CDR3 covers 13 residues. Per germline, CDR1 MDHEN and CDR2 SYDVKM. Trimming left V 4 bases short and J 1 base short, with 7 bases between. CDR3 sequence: CASSWDGNTEAFF. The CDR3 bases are TGTGCCAGCAGTTGGGACGGGAACACTGAAGCTTTCTTT.

The CDR3 nucleotides are TGCGCCAGCAGCCAAGTTGGTCTACAGGGCCCCAATGAAAAACTGTTTTTT. Its translation: CASSQVGLQGPNEKLFF. The V and J genes are TRBV4-1 and TRBJ1-4, with TRBD1 as a possible D gene (6 bases). V was clipped by 1 base and J by 5 bases, with 17 bases between them. This CDR3 region has 17 residues. Germline lookup yields CDR1 MGHRA and CDR2 YSYEKL.

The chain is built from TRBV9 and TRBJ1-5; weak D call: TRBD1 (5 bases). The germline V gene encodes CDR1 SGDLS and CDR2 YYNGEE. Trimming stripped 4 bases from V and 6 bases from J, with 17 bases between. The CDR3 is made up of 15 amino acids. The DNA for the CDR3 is TGTGCCAGCAGCCCCTCGGCGGGGGGTCTTCAGCCCCAGCATTTT. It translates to CASSPSAGGLQPQHF. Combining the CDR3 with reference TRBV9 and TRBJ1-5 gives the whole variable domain DSGVTQTPKHLITATGQRVTLRCSPRSGDLSVYWYQQSLDQGLQFLIQYYNGEERAKGNILERFSAQQFPDLHSELNLSSLELGDSALYFCASSPSAGGLQPQHFGDGTRLSIL.

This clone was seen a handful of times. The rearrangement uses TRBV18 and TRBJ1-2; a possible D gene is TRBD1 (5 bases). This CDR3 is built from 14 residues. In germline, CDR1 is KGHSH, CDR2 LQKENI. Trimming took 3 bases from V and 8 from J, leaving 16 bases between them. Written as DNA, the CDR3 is TGTGCCAGCTCACCGGGGCAGGAAGGGCGAGGCTACACCTTC. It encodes CASSPGQEGRGYTF.

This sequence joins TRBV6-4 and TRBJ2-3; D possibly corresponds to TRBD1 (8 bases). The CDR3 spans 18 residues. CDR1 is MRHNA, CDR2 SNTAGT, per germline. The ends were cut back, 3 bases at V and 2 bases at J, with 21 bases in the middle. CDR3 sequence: CASSETGGQGTNTDTQYF. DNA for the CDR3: TGTGCCAGCAGTGAGACGGGAGGACAGGGAACAAACACAGATACGCAGTATTTT.

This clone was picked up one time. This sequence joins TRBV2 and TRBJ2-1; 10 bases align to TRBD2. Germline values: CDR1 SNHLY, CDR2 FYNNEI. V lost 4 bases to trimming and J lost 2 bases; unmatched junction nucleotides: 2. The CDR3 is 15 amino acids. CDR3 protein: CASSVTSGTYNEQFF. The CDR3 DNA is TGTGCCAGCAGTGTTACTAGCGGGACCTACAATGAGCAGTTCTTC.

CDR3 protein: CASKEGGGANYGYTF. The DNA for the CDR3 is TGCGCCAGCAAGGAGGGCGGAGGAGCTAACTATGGCTACACCTTC. This chain links TRBV5-1 with TRBJ1-2, with D hard to call. This CDR3 is built from 15 residues. Trimming took off 6 bases at V and 0 bases at J, with 15 bases between the two ends. In germline, CDR1 is SGHRS, CDR2 YFSETQ. Variable domain in full (rest from reference TRBV5-1 and TRBJ1-2): KAGVTQTPRYLIKTRGQQVTLSCSPISGHRSVSWYQQTPGQGLQFLFEYFSETQRNKGNFPGRFSGRQFSNSRSEMNVSTLELGDSALYLCASKEGGGANYGYTFGSGTRLTVV.

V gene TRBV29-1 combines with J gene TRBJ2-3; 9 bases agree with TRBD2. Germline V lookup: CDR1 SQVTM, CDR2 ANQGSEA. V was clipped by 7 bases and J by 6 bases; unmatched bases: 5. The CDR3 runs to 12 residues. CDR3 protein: CSAGTSWDTQYF. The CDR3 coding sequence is TGCAGCGCCGGGACTAGCTGGGATACGCAGTATTTT.

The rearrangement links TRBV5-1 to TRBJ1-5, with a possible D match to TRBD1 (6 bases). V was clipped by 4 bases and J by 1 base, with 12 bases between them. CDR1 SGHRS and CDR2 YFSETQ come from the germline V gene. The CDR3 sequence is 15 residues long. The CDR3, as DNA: TGCGCCAGCAGCATCGACGGACAGAGCAATCAGCCCCAGCATTTT. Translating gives CASSIDGQSNQPQHF.

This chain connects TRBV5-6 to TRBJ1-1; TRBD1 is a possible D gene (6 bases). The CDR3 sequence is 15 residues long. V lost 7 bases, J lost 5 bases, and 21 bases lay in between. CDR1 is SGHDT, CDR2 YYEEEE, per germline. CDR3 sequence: CASSFGDARGTEAFF. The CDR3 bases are TGTGCCAGCTCTTTTGGGGACGCAAGGGGGACTGAAGCTTTCTTT.

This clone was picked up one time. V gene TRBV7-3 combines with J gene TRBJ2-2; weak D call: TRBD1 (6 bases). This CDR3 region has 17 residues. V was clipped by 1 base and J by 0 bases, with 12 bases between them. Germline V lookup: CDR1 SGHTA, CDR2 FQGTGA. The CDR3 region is CASSLNRDTANTGELFF. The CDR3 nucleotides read TGTGCCAGCAGCTTAAACCGGGACACTGCGAACACCGGGGAGCTGTTTTTT.

This chain's CDR3 is CASSVGIADEKLFF. The CDR3, as DNA: TGTGCCAGCAGCGTAGGGATCGCGGACGAAAAACTGTTTTTT. J is TRBJ1-4 and V is TRBV9; no clear D. The CDR3 contains 14 residues. V lost 0 bases and J lost 8, with 11 bases in between. The germline V gene encodes CDR1 SGDLS and CDR2 YYNGEE.

CDR3 amino acids: CASSWGQGTTEAFF. Written as DNA, the CDR3 is TGTGCCAGCAGTTGGGGACAGGGGACCACTGAAGCTTTCTTT. The genes are TRBV6-6 and TRBJ1-1, with TRBD1 identical over 10 bases. CDR1 is MNHNY and CDR2 is SVGAGI in the germline V gene (reference sequence). After removal of 4 bases from V and 4 bases from J, the junction contained 3 bases not matched to a gene. This CDR3 contains 14 residues.

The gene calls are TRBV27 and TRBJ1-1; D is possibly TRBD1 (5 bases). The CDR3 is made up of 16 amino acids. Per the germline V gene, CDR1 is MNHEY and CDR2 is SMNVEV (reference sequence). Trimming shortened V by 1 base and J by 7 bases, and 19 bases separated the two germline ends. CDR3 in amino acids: CASSLFGDSSNVEAFF. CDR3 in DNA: TGTGCCAGCAGTTTATTCGGCGACAGTTCAAACGTTGAAGCTTTCTTT.